This T cell receptor beta chain was found in a study of CD8+CD57+ T cells in acquired aplastic anemia. Study in general: Sorted cells (CD4+ and CD8+) yielded DNA amounts that averaged about 2.9 ug.

This CDR3 has 15 residues. Germline V lookup: CDR1 SGHRS, CDR2 YFSETQ. V gave up 4 bases and J gave up 7 bases; unmatched junction bases: 11. Sequencing was done on patients that had shown CD8+CD57+ cell expansion by flow cytometry. It was genomic DNA that served as the template for profiling TCR beta VDJ and CDR3. MiXCR was run by TCRdb on the reads, yielding one entry per CDR3 protein. The sample shows 260,000 or so distinct CDR3 sequences, roughly 82% of them seen only once. Material: sorted CD4+, CD8+, or CD8+CD57+ T cells (not recorded which) from PBMCs. This TCR was sampled from a human donor with aplastic anemia. V is TRBV5-1 and J is TRBJ1-3, with 7 bases identical to TRBD1. The DNA for the CDR3 is TGCGCCAGCAGCATTCTAGGGACAGCTAGGAACACCATATATTTT. Residues: CASSILGTARNTIYF.